This T cell receptor (beta chain) comes out of a study of CD8+ T cells in alopecia areata. The overall study: Affected scalp percentage determined the severity score of treated patients. General study findings and limits: Scalp clonality, together with expanded CD8+ clones among the top 100, fell significantly with tofacitinib. More clonal than normal scalp was lesional scalp, particularly alopecia totalis/universalis.

Treatment indicated: oral pan-JAK inhibitor, 5-10 mg twice daily. As concerns this clone: Its antigen is unknown.

Extraction of RNA preceded its reverse transcription into cDNA, which served as the sequencing template. Here immunoSEQ multiplex PCR was the method, and the copy in TCRdb shows in-frame clones only, minus some. The sample holds about 200,000 clones, roughly 50% seen once. CDR1 and CDR2 from the germline V gene are SGDLS and YYNGEE. The CDR3 runs 15 residues. With V trimmed by 5 bases and J by 0 bases, 2 bases remained unmatched. The clonotype was recovered from a human donor with alopecia areata. The chain recombines TRBV9 with TRBJ2-6; 7 positions match TRBD1. The sample in question was CD4+ T cells sorted from blood, obtained at week 24, from a patient treated with tofacitinib. The chain's CDR3 is CASSRGHSGANVLTF. The CDR3 nucleotides are TGTGCCAGCAGTAGGGGGCACTCTGGGGCCAACGTCCTGACTTTC.